This TCR beta chain was profiled in a study of cytomegalovirus exposure and HLA in healthy donors. Profiled with immunoSEQ multiplex PCR; TCRdb holds only in-frame clones, not every one. The table lists approximately 170,000 clones, more than 70% of them singletons. V lost 0 bases and J lost 2, with 6 bases in between. Germline V gene lookup returns CDR1 SGHKS and CDR2 YYEKEE (reference sequence). CDR3 length: 13 residues. The sample taken for sequencing was PBMCs. The chain couples TRBV5-5 to TRBJ2-7; tentative D call: TRBD1 (6 bases). The receptor was isolated from a man aged 30 to 45 in good health and CMV-seropositive. The CDR3 reads CASSLDRAYEQYF. The CDR3 DNA reads TGTGCCAGCAGCTTGGACAGGGCCTACGAGCAGTACTTC.